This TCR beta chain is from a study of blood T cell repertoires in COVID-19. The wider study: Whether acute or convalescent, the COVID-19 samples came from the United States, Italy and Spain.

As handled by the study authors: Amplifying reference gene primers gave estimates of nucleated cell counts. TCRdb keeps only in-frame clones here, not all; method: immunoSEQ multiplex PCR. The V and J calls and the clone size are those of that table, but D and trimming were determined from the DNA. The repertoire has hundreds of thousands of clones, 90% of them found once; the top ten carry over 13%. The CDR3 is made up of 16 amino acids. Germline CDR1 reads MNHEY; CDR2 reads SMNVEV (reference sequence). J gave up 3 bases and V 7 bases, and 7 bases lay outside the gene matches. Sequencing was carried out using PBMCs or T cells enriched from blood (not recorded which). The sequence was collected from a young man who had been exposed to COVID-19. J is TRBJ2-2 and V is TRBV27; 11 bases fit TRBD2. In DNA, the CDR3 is TGTGCCAGCAAGGTGGCTAGCGGGGGGTACACCGGGGAGCTGTTTTTT. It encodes CASKVASGGYTGELFF.